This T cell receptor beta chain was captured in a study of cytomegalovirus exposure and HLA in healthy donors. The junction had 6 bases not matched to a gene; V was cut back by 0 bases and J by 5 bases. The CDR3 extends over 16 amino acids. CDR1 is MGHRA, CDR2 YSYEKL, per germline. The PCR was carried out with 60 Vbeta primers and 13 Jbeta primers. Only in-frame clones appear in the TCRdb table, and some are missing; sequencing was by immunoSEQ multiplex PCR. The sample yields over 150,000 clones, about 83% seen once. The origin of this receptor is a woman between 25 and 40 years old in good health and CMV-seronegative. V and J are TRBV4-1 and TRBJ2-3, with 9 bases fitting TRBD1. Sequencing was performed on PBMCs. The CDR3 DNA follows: TGCGCCAGCAGCCAAGATCTGGGACAGGGTGAAGATACGCAGTATTTT. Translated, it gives CASSQDLGQGEDTQYF.